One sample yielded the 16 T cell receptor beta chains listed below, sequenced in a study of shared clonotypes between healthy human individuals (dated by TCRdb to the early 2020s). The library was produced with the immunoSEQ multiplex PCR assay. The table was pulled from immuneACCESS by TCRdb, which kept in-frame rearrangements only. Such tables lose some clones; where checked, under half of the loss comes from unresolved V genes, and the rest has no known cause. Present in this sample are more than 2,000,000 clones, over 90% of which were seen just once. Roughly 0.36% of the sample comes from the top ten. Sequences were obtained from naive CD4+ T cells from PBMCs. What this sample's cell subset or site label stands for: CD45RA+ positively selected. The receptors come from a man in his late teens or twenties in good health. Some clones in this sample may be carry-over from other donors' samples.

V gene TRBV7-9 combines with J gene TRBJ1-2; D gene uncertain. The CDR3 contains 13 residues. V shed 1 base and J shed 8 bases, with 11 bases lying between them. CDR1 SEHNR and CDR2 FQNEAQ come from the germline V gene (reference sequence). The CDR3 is CASSLERHGGYTF. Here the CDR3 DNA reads TGTGCCAGCAGCTTAGAGCGACACGGCGGCTACACCTTC.

In DNA, the CDR3 is TGTGCCAGCAGCCTAGATAGCTCTGGGGCCAACGTCCTGACTTTC. Residues: CASSLDSSGANVLTF. The chain has TRBV9 and TRBJ2-6; D ambiguous. The CDR3 sequence is 15 residues long. V shed 4 bases and J shed 0 bases, with 8 bases lying between them. Germline values: CDR1 SGDLS, CDR2 YYNGEE.

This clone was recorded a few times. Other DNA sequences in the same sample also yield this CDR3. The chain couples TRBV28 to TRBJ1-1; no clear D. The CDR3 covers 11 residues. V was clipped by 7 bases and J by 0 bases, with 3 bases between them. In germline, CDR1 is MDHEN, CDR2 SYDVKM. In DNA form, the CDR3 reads TGTGCCAGCATACTGAACACTGAAGCTTTCTTT. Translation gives CASILNTEAFF.

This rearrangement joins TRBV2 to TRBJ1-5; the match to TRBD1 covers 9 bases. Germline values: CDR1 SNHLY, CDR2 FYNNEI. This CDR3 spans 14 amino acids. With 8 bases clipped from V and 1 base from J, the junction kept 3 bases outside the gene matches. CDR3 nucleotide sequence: TGTGCCAGCCAGGACAGGGGAAGCAATCAGCCCCAGCATTTT. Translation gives CASQDRGSNQPQHF.

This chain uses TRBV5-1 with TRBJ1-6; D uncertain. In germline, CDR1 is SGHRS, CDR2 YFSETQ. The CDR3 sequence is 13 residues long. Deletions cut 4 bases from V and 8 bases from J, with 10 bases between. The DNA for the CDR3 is TGCGCCAGCAGCCAGAATCCCGATTCACCCCTCCACTTT. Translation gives CASSQNPDSPLHF.

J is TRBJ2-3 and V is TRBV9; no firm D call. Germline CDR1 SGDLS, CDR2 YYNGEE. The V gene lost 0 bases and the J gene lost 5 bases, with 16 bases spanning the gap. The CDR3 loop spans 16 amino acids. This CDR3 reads CASSVGWRVGLDTQYF. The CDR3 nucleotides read TGTGCCAGCAGCGTAGGATGGCGAGTCGGGTTAGATACGCAGTATTTT.

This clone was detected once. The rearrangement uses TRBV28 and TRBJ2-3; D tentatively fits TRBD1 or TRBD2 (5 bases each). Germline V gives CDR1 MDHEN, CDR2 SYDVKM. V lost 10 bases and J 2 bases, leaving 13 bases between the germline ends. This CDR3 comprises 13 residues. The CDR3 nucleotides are TGTGCCAACCGGGACCAAAACACAGATACGCAGTATTTT. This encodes CANRDQNTDTQYF.

CDR3: CASSGTGDPYEQYF. In nucleotides, the CDR3 is TGTGCCAGCAGCGGGACGGGAGACCCCTACGAGCAGTACTTC. This sequence joins TRBV28 and TRBJ2-7; possibly TRBD2 for D (6 bases). The germline V gene encodes CDR1 MDHEN and CDR2 SYDVKM. V was clipped by 6 bases and J by 2 bases, with 14 bases between them. The CDR3 has 14 amino acids.

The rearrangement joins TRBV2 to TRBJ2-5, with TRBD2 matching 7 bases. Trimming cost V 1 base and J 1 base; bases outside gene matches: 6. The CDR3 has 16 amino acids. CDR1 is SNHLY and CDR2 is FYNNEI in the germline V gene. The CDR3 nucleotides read TGTGCCAGCAGTGAAGGGGAGGTAGCGGGCCAAGAGACCCAGTACTTC. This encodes CASSEGEVAGQETQYF. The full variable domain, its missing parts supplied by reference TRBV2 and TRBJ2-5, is EPEVTQTPSHQVTQMGQEVILRCVPISNHLYFYWYRQILGQKVEFLVSFYNNEISEKSEIFDDQFSVERPDGSNFTLKIRSTKLEDSAMYFCASSEGEVAGQETQYFGPGTRLLVL.

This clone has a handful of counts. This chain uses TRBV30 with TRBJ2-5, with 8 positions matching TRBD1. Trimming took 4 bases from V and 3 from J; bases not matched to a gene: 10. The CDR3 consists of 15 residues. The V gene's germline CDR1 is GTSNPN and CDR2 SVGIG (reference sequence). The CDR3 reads CAWIKPGTGEETQYF. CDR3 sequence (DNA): TGTGCCTGGATAAAACCCGGGACAGGAGAAGAGACCCAGTACTTC.

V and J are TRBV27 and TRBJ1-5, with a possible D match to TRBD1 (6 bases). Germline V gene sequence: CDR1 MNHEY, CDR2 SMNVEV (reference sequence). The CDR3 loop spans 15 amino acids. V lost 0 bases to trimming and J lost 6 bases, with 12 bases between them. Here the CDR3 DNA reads TGTGCCAGCAGTTTATCGACACAGGGACGTCAGCCCCAGCATTTT. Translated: CASSLSTQGRQPQHF.

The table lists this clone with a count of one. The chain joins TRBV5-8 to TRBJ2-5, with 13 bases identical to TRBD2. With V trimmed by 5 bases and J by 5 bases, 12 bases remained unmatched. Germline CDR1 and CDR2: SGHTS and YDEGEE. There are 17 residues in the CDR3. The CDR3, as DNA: TGTGCCAGCAGTCCCGGACTAGCGGGAGCCGTCGGGGAGACCCAGTACTTC. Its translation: CASSPGLAGAVGETQYF. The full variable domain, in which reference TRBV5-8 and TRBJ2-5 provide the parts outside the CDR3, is EAGVTQSPTHLIKTRGQQATLRCSPISGHTSVYWYQQALGLGLQFLLWYDEGEERNRGNFPPRFSGRQFPNYSSELNVNALELEDSALYLCASSPGLAGAVGETQYFGPGTRLLVL.

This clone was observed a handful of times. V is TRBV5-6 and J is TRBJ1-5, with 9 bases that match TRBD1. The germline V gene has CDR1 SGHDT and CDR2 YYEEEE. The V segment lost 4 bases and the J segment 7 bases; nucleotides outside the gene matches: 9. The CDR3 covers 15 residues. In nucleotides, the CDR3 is TGTGCCAGCAGCCGGGGACAGGGCCCAGGCCAGCCCCAGCATTTT. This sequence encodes CASSRGQGPGQPQHF.

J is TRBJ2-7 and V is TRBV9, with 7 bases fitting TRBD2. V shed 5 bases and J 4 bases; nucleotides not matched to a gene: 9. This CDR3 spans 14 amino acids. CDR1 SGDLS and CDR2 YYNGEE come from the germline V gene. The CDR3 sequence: CASSEFGGGYEQYF. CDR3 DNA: TGTGCCAGCAGTGAATTTGGCGGGGGTTACGAGCAGTACTTC.

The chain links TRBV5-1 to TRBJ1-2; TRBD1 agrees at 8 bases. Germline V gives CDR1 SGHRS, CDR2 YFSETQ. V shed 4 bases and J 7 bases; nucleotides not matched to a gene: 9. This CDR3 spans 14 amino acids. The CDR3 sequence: CASSLSGGGAGYTF. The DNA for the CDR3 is TGCGCCAGCAGCCTTTCAGGGGGCGGGGCTGGCTACACCTTC.

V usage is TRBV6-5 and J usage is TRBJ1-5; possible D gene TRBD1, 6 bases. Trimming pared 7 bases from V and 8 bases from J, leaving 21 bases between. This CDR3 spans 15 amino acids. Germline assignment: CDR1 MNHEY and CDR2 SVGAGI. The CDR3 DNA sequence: TGTGCCAGCACCGACGGGGGCCTCGGCAAGGAGCCCCAGCATTTT. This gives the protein CASTDGGLGKEPQHF.